This TCR beta chain was recovered during a study of CD4+ T cells in melanoma. CDR1 is LNHNV and CDR2 is YYDKDF in the germline V gene (reference sequence). With 0 bases removed from V and 6 bases from J, the gap between germline ends came to 15 bases. The CDR3 consists of 15 residues. This table comes from immunoSEQ multiplex PCR, and its TCRdb copy is limited to in-frame clones, with some not included. The data show about 120,000 clones, 92% seen once. The source is a human donor with melanoma. The sample comprised peripheral blood. J is TRBJ2-7 and V is TRBV15, with D maybe TRBD2 (6 bases). The CDR3 DNA follows: TGTGCCACCAGCAGAGATTTGGAGGGGCGCTTCGAGCAGTACTTC. As protein: CATSRDLEGRFEQYF. Full variable domain (outside the CDR3, taken from reference TRBV15 and TRBJ2-7): DAMVIQNPRYQVTQFGKPVTLSCSQTLNHNVMYWYQQKSSQAPKLLFHYYDKDFNNEADTPDNFQSRRPNTSFCFLDIRSPGLGDTAMYLCATSRDLEGRFEQYFGPGTRLTVT.